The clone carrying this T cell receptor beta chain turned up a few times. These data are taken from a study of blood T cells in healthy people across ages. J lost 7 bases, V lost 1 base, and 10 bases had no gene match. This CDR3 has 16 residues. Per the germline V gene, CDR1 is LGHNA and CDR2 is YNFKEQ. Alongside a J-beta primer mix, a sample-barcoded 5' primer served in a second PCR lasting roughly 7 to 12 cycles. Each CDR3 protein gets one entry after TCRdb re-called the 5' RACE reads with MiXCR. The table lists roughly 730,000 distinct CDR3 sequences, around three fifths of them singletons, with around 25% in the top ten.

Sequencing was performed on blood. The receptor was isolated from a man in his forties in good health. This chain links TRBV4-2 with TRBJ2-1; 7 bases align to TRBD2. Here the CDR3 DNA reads TGTGCCAGCAGCCAAGGCGGGCGGGAGATTAGAAATGAGCAGTTCTTC. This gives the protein CASSQGGREIRNEQFF.